This note documents a single T cell receptor beta chain sequence. Its antigen remains unidentified. A multiplex PCR was run with 60 Vbeta primers and 13 Jbeta primers. Profiled with immunoSEQ multiplex PCR; TCRdb holds only in-frame clones, not every one. The profile shows approximately 150,000 clones, around 70% of them singletons. Healthy individuals who donated bone marrow served as the donors. CDR3 size: 14 residues. The germline gives CDR1 MDHEN, CDR2 SYDVKM. With 6 bases clipped from V and 5 bases from J, the junction kept 6 bases outside the gene matches. The data were obtained in a study of cytomegalovirus exposure and HLA in healthy donors. Findings of the study overall: Certain indistinguishable V segments, among them TRBV6-2 and TRBV6-3, were excluded. Among TCR beta chains of equal frequency, HLA-associated ones were more clonally expanded in a later analysis.

The clonotype was recovered from a man younger than 35 in good health and CMV-seropositive. The chain recombines TRBV28 with TRBJ2-1; 8 positions match TRBD1. The sequencing sample was made of PBMCs. Here the CDR3 DNA reads TGTGCCAGCAGGCGGACAGGGACTCACAATGAGCAGTTCTTC. Its protein is CASRRTGTHNEQFF.